This is a list of T cell receptor beta chains from one sample in a study of blood T cell repertoires in COVID-19. Sequencing was performed with immunoSEQ multiplex PCR; in TCRdb, only in-frame clones are kept and a portion is missing. The data contain 330,000 or so clones, more than 90% of them singletons. The specimen sequenced was PBMCs or T cells enriched from blood (not recorded which). These receptors were taken from a woman between 25 and 40 years old who had recovered from COVID-19. The CDR3 runs from the conserved cysteine through the conserved F or W. Fields, in order: J gene, clone size, D gene, V gene, CDR3 protein, CDR3 DNA. D genes are given only for firm matches. Clone size is shown for a subset of rows, as once, few, many or a class of expanded clone.

TRBJ2-1 | . | TRBD1 | TRBV7-2 | CASREQGASDEQFF | TGTGCCAGCAGAGAACAGGGGGCAAGTGATGAGCAGTTCTTC
TRBJ2-1 | . | . | TRBV19 | CASSIRYNEQFF | TGTGCCAGTAGTATTCGCTACAATGAGCAGTTCTTC
TRBJ2-2 | . | TRBD1 | TRBV5-4 | CASRFSRDRGSGELFF | TGTGCCAGCCGATTTAGCCGGGACAGGGGTTCCGGGGAGCTGTTTTTT
TRBJ1-3 | . | TRBD1 | TRBV29-1 | CSALRQGGNTIYF | TGCAGCGCCCTAAGACAGGGGGGAAACACCATATATTTT
TRBJ2-7 | . | . | TRBV7-2 | CASSFLTGIYEQYF | TGTGCCAGCAGCTTCTTGACAGGTATCTACGAGCAGTACTTC
TRBJ2-7 | . | . | TRBV28 | CASKTGSYEQYF | TGTGCCAGCAAGACCGGGAGCTACGAGCAGTACTTC
TRBJ1-3 | . | . | TRBV3-1/TRBV3-2 | CASSPVGSGNTIYF | TGTGCCAGCAGCCCTGTCGGCTCTGGAAACACCATATATTTT
TRBJ1-4 | . | . | TRBV15 | CATSRDDGGANNEKLFF | TGTGCCACCAGCAGAGATGACGGGGGGGCCAATAATGAAAAACTGTTTTTT
TRBJ1-2 | . | . | TRBV18 | CASSPEDRYYGYTF | TGTGCCAGCTCACCCGAAGACAGATACTATGGCTACACCTTC
TRBJ2-1 | . | TRBD2 | TRBV30 | CAWSWGSGLAVSRSSYNEQFF | TGTGCCTGGAGTTGGGGGTCGGGACTAGCAGTCTCCCGGAGCTCCTACAATGAGCAGTTCTTC
TRBJ2-7 | . | . | TRBV15 | CATSRDSSYEQYF | TGTGCCACCAGCAGAGATTCCAGCTACGAGCAGTACTTC
TRBJ1-5 | . | TRBD1 | TRBV4-1 | CASSQVSHRGLGNQPQHF | TGCGCCAGCAGCCAAGTCTCCCACAGGGGGCTGGGCAATCAGCCCCAGCATTTT
TRBJ2-6 | . | . | TRBV18 | CASSPSPSQRGANVLTF | TGTGCCAGCTCACCATCTCCGAGCCAGCGGGGGGCCAACGTCCTGACTTTC
TRBJ1-2 | once | . | TRBV28 | CASSFGRDYGYTF | TGTGCCAGCAGTTTCGGCAGGGACTATGGCTACACCTTC
TRBJ2-7 | . | . | TRBV6-1 | CASSEQATFYEQYF | TGTGCCAGCAGTGAGCAGGCCACATTCTACGAGCAGTACTTC
TRBJ1-3 | . | TRBD1 | TRBV12-3/TRBV12-4 | CASSEQGGNTIYF | TGTGCCAGCAGTGAACAGGGGGGAAACACCATATATTTT
TRBJ1-5 | . | . | TRBV5-4 | CASSSESNQPQHF | TGTGCCAGCAGCTCTGAGTCCAATCAGCCCCAGCATTTT
TRBJ2-3 | . | TRBD1 | TRBV2 | CASSDGGQGTDTQYF | TGTGCCAGCAGTGATGGGGGACAGGGCACAGATACGCAGTATTTT
TRBJ1-2 | . | . | TRBV7-9 | CASSLEGGGYTF | TGTGCCAGCAGCTTAGAAGGCGGCGGCTACACCTTC
TRBJ1-4 | . | . | TRBV6-5 | CASRPQGSRAEKLFF | TGTGCCAGCAGGCCCCAGGGAAGTCGGGCTGAAAAACTGTTTTTT
TRBJ2-5 | . | . | TRBV19 | CASSPSLVGQETQYF | TGTGCCAGTAGCCCGTCACTTGTCGGGCAAGAGACCCAGTACTTC
TRBJ1-4 | . | . | TRBV14 | CASSRGPYEKLFF | TGTGCCAGCAGTAGGGGTCCGTACGAAAAACTGTTTTTT
TRBJ1-1 | . | . | TRBV7-2 | CASSPLEGTEAFF | TGTGCCAGCAGCCCCTTGGAGGGCACTGAAGCTTTCTTT
TRBJ2-3 | . | . | TRBV19 | CASSRPGFGDTQYF | TGTGCCAGTAGTAGACCGGGATTTGGAGATACGCAGTATTTT
TRBJ1-4 | . | . | TRBV7-9 | CASSSPAGLTNEKLFF | TGTGCCAGCAGCTCACCGGCAGGGTTAACTAATGAAAAACTGTTTTTT
TRBJ1-4 | . | . | TRBV15 | CATSWGATNEKLFF | TGTGCCACCAGCTGGGGAGCAACTAATGAAAAACTGTTTTTT
TRBJ2-1 | . | TRBD2 | TRBV6-5 | CASRDGLAGDEQFF | TGTGCCAGCAGAGACGGCCTGGCGGGGGATGAGCAGTTCTTC
TRBJ1-5 | . | . | TRBV6-5 | CATGRTGVSNQPQHF | TGTGCCACCGGGAGAACGGGAGTTAGCAATCAGCCCCAGCATTTT
TRBJ2-5 | . | TRBD2 | TRBV5-1 | CASSPLLAGGQETQYF | TGCGCCAGCAGCCCTCTGCTAGCGGGGGGTCAAGAGACCCAGTACTTC
TRBJ1-4 | . | . | TRBV28 | CASGIWFDRNEKLFF | TGTGCCAGCGGGATTTGGTTTGACAGGAATGAAAAACTGTTTTTT
TRBJ1-6 | . | . | TRBV19 | CASSIDPAVIYGLNSPLHF | TGTGCCAGTAGTATAGATCCTGCGGTAATTTACGGACTGAATTCACCCCTCCACTTT
TRBJ2-1 | . | . | TRBV4-1 | CASIAMGGTNEQFF | TGCGCCAGCATAGCTATGGGCGGGACCAATGAGCAGTTCTTC
TRBJ2-1 | once | . | TRBV6-2/TRBV6-3 | CASSNGLSVAEQFF | TGTGCCAGCAGCAACGGACTCAGTGTAGCTGAGCAGTTCTTC
TRBJ1-5 | . | . | TRBV4-1 | CASSQDLAVGVPVPQHF | TGCGCCAGCAGCCAGGACCTTGCCGTCGGGGTCCCGGTTCCCCAGCATTTT
TRBJ2-5 | . | TRBD2 | TRBV20-1 | CSASITSGKETQYF | TGCAGTGCTAGTATAACTAGCGGCAAAGAGACCCAGTACTTC
TRBJ1-2 | . | TRBD1 | TRBV12-3/TRBV12-4 | CASSLRTGVGYTF | TGTGCCAGCAGTTTGCGGACAGGGGTCGGCTACACCTTC
TRBJ2-7 | . | . | TRBV9 | CASSVDQGSYEQYF | TGTGCCAGCAGCGTAGATCAGGGGAGCTACGAGCAGTACTTC
TRBJ2-1 | . | TRBD2 | TRBV9 | CASSVAAGGMYNEQFF | TGTGCCAGCAGCGTAGCGGCGGGGGGTATGTACAATGAGCAGTTCTTC
TRBJ2-1 | . | . | TRBV6-5 | CASSFRGSSYNEQFF | TGTGCCAGCAGTTTCCGTGGTAGCTCCTACAATGAGCAGTTCTTC
TRBJ1-2 | . | TRBD1 | TRBV28 | CASSPQSYRGRFNYGYTF | TGTGCCAGCAGTCCACAATCCTACAGGGGGCGCTTCAACTATGGCTACACCTTC